This T cell receptor (beta chain) was sequenced during a study of OX40 agonist ivuxolimab in advanced cancers. On the study more broadly: The dose-escalation cohort was around 83% male, with a mean age of around 60 years, ranging roughly 20 to 80.

This clone was recorded only once. As yet, its antigen is unknown. Findings and limits, study-wide: The study observed clonal expansion of CD4+ and CD8+ blood T cells by week 6 at 0.1 to 3.0 mg/kg.

Assay used: immunoSEQ multiplex PCR; TCRdb lists only in-frame clones, some missing. Of some 69,000 clones listed, 89% were seen once; the top ten hold approximately 4%. The source material was CD4+ or CD8+ T cells sorted from blood, sampled in a trial of the OX40 agonist ivuxolimab. This TCR derives from an adult with an advanced solid tumor such as melanoma, head and neck, liver or kidney cancer.

CDR3 nucleotides: TGTGCCAGTGAGGGGGGCGGACAGACCTACGAGCAGTACTTC. Translated: CASEGGGQTYEQYF. The chain couples TRBV28 to TRBJ2-7; possibly TRBD1 or TRBD2 for D (6 bases each). V lost 9 bases, J lost 2 bases, and 17 bases lay in between. The CDR3 runs to 14 residues. Germline V gene sequence: CDR1 MDHEN, CDR2 SYDVKM.